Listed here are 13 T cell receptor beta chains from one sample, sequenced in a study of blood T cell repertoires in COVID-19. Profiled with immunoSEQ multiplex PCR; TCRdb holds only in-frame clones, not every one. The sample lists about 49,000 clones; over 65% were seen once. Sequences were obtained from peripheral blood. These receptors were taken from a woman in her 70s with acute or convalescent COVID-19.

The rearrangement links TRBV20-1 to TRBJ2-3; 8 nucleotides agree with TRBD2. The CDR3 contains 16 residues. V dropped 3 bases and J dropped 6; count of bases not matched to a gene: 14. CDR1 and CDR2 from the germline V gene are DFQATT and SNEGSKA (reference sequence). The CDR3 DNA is TGCAGTGCTAGTGCCCGGACTAGCACCTCTCTGGATACGCAGTATTTT. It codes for CSASARTSTSLDTQYF.

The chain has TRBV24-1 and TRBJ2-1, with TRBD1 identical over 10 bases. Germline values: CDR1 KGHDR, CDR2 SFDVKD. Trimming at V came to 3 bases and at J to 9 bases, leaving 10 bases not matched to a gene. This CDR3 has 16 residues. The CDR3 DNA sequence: TGTGCCACCAGTGATATCCGGGACAGGGGAACCGGTGAGCAGTTCTTC. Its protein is CATSDIRDRGTGEQFF.

Here the CDR3 DNA reads TGTGCAAGTCGCTTAGCGGGAGGACTAGCGGGAGGTCTTGAGCAGTACTTC. Translated, it gives CASRLAGGLAGGLEQYF. V and J are TRBV12-2 and TRBJ2-7; the table's D call of TRBD2 was not tested on the DNA. TRBV12-2 is described as a pseudogene. The CDR3 length is 17 residues.

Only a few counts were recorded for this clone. The CDR3 nucleotides read TGTGCCAGCAGCTTAGAGGGGAGGACTGAAGCTTTCTTT. Translating it yields CASSLEGRTEAFF. The chain carries TRBV11-2 and TRBJ1-1; no clear D. The V end lost 0 bases, the J end lost 5 bases, and 7 bases lay between the germline ends. Germline V gives CDR1 SGHAT, CDR2 FQNNGV. This CDR3 contains 13 residues.

The CDR3 sequence is CASSRLAGGYEQYF. CDR3 DNA sequence: TGTGCCAGCAGTAGACTAGCGGGAGGCTACGAGCAGTACTTC. The chain has TRBV6-6 and TRBJ2-7; 13 nucleotides line up with TRBD2. CDR1 is MNHNY, CDR2 SVGAGI, per germline (reference sequence). The ends lost 5 bases at V and 3 bases at J; junction bases unmatched: 1. This CDR3 contains 14 residues.

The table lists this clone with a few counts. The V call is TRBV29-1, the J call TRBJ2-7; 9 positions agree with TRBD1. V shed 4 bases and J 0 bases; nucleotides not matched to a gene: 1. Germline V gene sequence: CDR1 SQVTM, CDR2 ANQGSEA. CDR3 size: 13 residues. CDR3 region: CSVGGQGSYEQYF. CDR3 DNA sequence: TGCAGCGTTGGGGGACAGGGCTCCTACGAGCAGTACTTC.

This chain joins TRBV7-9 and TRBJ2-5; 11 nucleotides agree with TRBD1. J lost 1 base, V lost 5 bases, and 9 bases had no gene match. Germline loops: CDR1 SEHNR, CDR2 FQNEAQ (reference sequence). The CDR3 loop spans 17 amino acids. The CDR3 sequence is CASSRDRGSILQETQYF. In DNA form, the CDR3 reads TGTGCCAGCAGCCGGGACAGGGGGTCTATTCTCCAAGAGACCCAGTACTTC.

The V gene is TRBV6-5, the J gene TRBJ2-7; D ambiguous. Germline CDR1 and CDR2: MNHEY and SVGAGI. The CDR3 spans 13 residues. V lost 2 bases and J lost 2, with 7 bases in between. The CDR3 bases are TGTGCCAGCAGTTACGGAGCAACCTACGAGCAGTACTTC. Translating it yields CASSYGATYEQYF.

CDR3 amino acids: CASSQRDRASEKLFF. The CDR3 coding sequence is TGCGCCAGCAGCCAACGGGACAGGGCGAGTGAAAAACTGTTTTTT. The chain has TRBV4-1 and TRBJ1-4, with 9 bases aligning to TRBD1. Germline CDR1 and CDR2: MGHRA and YSYEKL. After removal of 2 bases from V and 7 bases from J, the junction contained 5 bases not matched to a gene. The CDR3 is made up of 15 amino acids.

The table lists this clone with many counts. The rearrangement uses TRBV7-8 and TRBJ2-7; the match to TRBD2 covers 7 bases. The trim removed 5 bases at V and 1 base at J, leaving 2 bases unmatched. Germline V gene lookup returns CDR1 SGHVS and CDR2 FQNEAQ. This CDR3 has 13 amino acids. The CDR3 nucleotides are TGTGCCAGCAGCCGGACTAGATCCTACGAGCAGTACTTC. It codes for CASSRTRSYEQYF.

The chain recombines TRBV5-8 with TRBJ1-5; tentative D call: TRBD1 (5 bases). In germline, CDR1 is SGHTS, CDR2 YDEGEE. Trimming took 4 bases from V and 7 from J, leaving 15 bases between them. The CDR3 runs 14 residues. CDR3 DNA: TGTGCCAGCAGCCCTTTGTGGGGGGAGCAGCCCCAGCATTTT. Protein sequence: CASSPLWGEQPQHF.

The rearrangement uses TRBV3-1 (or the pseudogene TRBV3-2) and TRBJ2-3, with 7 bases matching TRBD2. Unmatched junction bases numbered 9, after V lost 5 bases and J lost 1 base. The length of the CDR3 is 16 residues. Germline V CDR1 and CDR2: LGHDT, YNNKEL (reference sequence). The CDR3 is CASSYLPGGGTDTQYF. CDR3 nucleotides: TGTGCCAGCAGCTACCTCCCGGGGGGAGGCACAGATACGCAGTATTTT.

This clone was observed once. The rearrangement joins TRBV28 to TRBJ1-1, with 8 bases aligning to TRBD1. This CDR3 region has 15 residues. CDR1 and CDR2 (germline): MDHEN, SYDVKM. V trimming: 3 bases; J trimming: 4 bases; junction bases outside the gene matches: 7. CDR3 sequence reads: CASSFVRGPGTEAFF. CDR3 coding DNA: TGTGCCAGCAGTTTCGTCAGGGGGCCGGGCACTGAAGCTTTCTTT.